The next 5 T cell receptor beta chains were all read from a single sample in a study of Ad26.COV2.S vaccination and SARS-CoV-2 variants. Treatment described: about 20 received Ad26.COV2.S at low or high dose, single or two shots; several received placebo; per-sample allocation not given. Collection of the samples took place on day 63 after the first injection of vaccine or placebo. Clones were read by immunoSEQ multiplex PCR, and TCRdb kept only the in-frame ones, dropping some. The table shows hundreds of thousands of clones, with roughly 87% occurring only once. Sequenced material: peripheral blood, taken in a trial of Ad26.COV2.S vaccine versus placebo. Receptors were obtained from a person between 18 and 65 years old who received the Ad26.COV2.S COVID-19 vaccine or a placebo.

The chain combines TRBV23-1 with TRBJ2-4, with a weak D call TRBD2 (5 bases). TRBV23-1 belongs to the ORF category, with a function that is uncertain. The CDR3 runs to 18 residues. V lost 2 bases and J lost 0, with 17 bases in between. CDR3 protein: CASSQPPGNFIAKNIQYF. The CDR3 DNA reads TGCGCCAGCAGTCAACCGCCGGGAAACTTTATAGCCAAAAACATTCAGTACTTC.

The J gene is TRBJ1-1, the V gene TRBV7-2; the D is unclear. The V and J ends lost 5 bases and 1 base respectively, with 8 bases between them. CDR1 and CDR2 (germline): SGHTA, FQGNSA. This CDR3 has 13 amino acids. Here the CDR3 DNA reads TGTGCCAGCAGCCTCATAGCGAACACTGAAGCTTTCTTT. It is translated as CASSLIANTEAFF. Complete variable domain (other parts from reference TRBV7-2 and TRBJ1-1): GAGVSQSPSNKVTEKGKDVELRCDPISGHTALYWYRQSLGQGLEFLIYFQGNSAPDKSGLPSDRFSAERTGGSVSTLTIQRTQQEDSAVYLCASSLIANTEAFFGQGTRLTVV.

This chain connects TRBV7-8 to TRBJ1-1; D ambiguous. Trimming removed 5 bases at V and 6 bases at J, with 19 bases between. The CDR3 spans 15 residues. Germline V gives CDR1 SGHVS, CDR2 FQNEAQ. The CDR3 DNA reads as TGTGCCAGCAGCCCGCACGACTCCCCGGCGGCTGAAGCTTTCTTT. Encoded protein: CASSPHDSPAAEAFF.

The V call is TRBV7-3, the J call TRBJ2-7, with 10 bases aligning to TRBD1. The CDR3 consists of 15 residues. From germline, CDR1 is SGHTA and CDR2 FQGTGA. Unmatched junction bases numbered 4, after V lost 2 bases and J lost 3 bases. Written as DNA, the CDR3 is TGTGCCAGCAGCTTAGGGACAGGGGTTGGCTACGAGCAGTACTTC. Translating it yields CASSLGTGVGYEQYF.

J is TRBJ1-5 and V is TRBV3-1 (or the pseudogene TRBV3-2); the D gene is possibly TRBD1 (6 bases). This CDR3 spans 15 amino acids. The germline V gene encodes CDR1 LGHDT and CDR2 YNNKEL (reference sequence). Trimming left V 4 bases short and J 7 bases short, with 17 bases between. CDR3 loop: CASSPDGGASQPQHF. The CDR3 DNA sequence: TGTGCCAGCAGCCCAGACGGGGGGGCCAGCCAGCCCCAGCATTTT.